A selection of T cell receptor beta chains follows, all from one sample in a study of cytomegalovirus exposure and HLA in healthy donors. Method: immunoSEQ multiplex PCR; TCRdb's copy keeps in-frame clones and lacks some. The repertoire holds 130,000 to 150,000 clones, with over 60% as singletons. Material: PBMCs. The receptors originated from a woman aged 25-40 years in good health and CMV-seropositive. Each CDR3 is given with its conserved first and last residue. A D gene is named only where the DNA matches it firmly. A clone size is listed for some rows: how often the clone was seen (once, few, many), or a class if it is expanded.

V	D	size	J	CDR3	DNA
TRBV5-6	NA	NA	TRBJ2-7	CASSPGVGYEQYF	TGTGCCAGCAGCCCAGGGGTGGGCTACGAGCAGTACTTC
TRBV29-1	NA	few	TRBJ1-2	CSVEVGVTEYGYTF	TGCAGCGTTGAAGTTGGCGTGACTGAGTATGGCTACACCTTC
TRBV6-1	NA	few	TRBJ1-2	CASRDRQRLIYGYTF	TGTGCCAGCAGAGATAGACAGCGCCTGATCTATGGCTACACCTTC
TRBV7-3	NA	NA	TRBJ1-1	CASSSTGRAEAFF	TGTGCCAGCAGCTCCACAGGGAGGGCTGAAGCTTTCTTT
TRBV10-2	NA	once	TRBJ1-2	CASSKDITHNYGYTF	TGCGCCAGCAGCAAAGACATTACCCACAACTATGGCTACACCTTC
TRBV5-6	NA	few	TRBJ1-4	CASSLGSNRKLFF	TGTGCCAGCAGCTTGGGTTCTAATCGGAAACTGTTTTTT
TRBV5-4	NA	NA	TRBJ2-1	CASSSKTGLNEQFF	TGTGCCAGCAGCTCCAAAACAGGGCTCAATGAGCAGTTCTTC
TRBV27	TRBD1	NA	TRBJ2-2	CASSFRQGSTGELFF	TGTGCCAGCAGTTTCCGACAGGGTTCCACCGGGGAGCTGTTTTTT
TRBV19	TRBD1	NA	TRBJ1-3	CASSRKTGTGNTIYF	TGTGCCAGTAGTCGGAAGACAGGGACTGGAAACACCATATATTTT
TRBV30	NA	once	TRBJ2-7	CAWSVTSSYEQYF	TGTGCCTGGAGTGTTACCTCCTCCTACGAGCAGTACTTC
TRBV4-2	NA	NA	TRBJ2-7	CASSQGREYEQYF	TGTGCCAGCAGCCAAGGACGGGAGTACGAGCAGTACTTC
TRBV5-1	NA	once	TRBJ1-1	CASSFLANTEAFF	TGCGCCAGCAGCTTCTTGGCGAACACTGAAGCTTTCTTT
TRBV5-1	NA	few	TRBJ2-7	CASSLFQGRTYEQYF	TGCGCCAGCAGCTTGTTTCAGGGCCGCACCTACGAGCAGTACTTC
TRBV30	NA	NA	TRBJ2-2	CAWTANTGELFF	TGTGCCTGGACAGCGAACACCGGGGAGCTGTTTTTT
TRBV30	NA	NA	TRBJ1-6	CAWTGSRNSPLHF	TGTGCCTGGACTGGGAGCCGTAATTCCCCCCTCCACTTT
TRBV15	NA	NA	TRBJ2-7	CATSRAQFYEQYF	TGTGCCACCAGCAGAGCGCAGTTCTACGAGCAGTACTTC
TRBV5-6	TRBD2	NA	TRBJ2-1	CASSLASGGYNEQFF	TGTGCCAGCAGCTTGGCTAGCGGGGGATACAATGAGCAGTTCTTC
TRBV7-8	TRBD1	NA	TRBJ1-1	CASSFPGQGEDTEAFF	TGTGCCAGCAGCTTCCCGGGACAGGGGGAGGACACTGAAGCTTTCTTT
TRBV7-8	NA	NA	TRBJ2-3	CASSFRQDTQYF	TGTGCCAGCAGCTTCAGACAAGATACGCAGTATTTT
TRBV5-8	NA	few	TRBJ1-5	CASTPRGFGNQPQHF	TGTGCCAGCACTCCGAGGGGGTTCGGCAATCAGCCCCAGCATTTT
TRBV6-1	NA	NA	TRBJ1-5	CASSEAGIYQPQHF	TGTGCCAGCAGTGAGGCAGGGATTTATCAGCCCCAGCATTTT
TRBV5-1	TRBD2	NA	TRBJ2-2	CASSLGLAGAGELFF	TGCGCCAGCAGCTTGGGTCTAGCGGGAGCCGGGGAGCTGTTTTTT
TRBV2	NA	few	TRBJ2-7	CASSDRLGYEQYF	TGTGCCAGCAGTGATCGGCTAGGCTACGAGCAGTACTTC
TRBV18	NA	NA	TRBJ1-1	CASSPSMNTEAFF	TGTGCCAGCTCACCATCCATGAACACTGAAGCTTTCTTT
TRBV5-4	NA	few	TRBJ1-1	CASSLGKQANTEAFF	TGTGCCAGCAGCTTGGGGAAACAGGCCAACACTGAAGCTTTCTTT
TRBV6-5	NA	NA	TRBJ2-2	CASSYGGLARELFF	TGTGCCAGCAGTTACGGGGGGTTAGCGAGGGAGCTGTTTTTT
TRBV7-9	TRBD2	few	TRBJ2-7	CASSLVTGGVYEQYF	TGTGCCAGCAGCTTAGTCACTGGGGGGGTCTACGAGCAGTACTTC
TRBV6-4	TRBD2	NA	TRBJ2-5	CASSDSISGGETQYF	TGTGCCAGCAGTGACTCGATTAGCGGGGGGGAGACCCAGTACTTC
TRBV18	NA	NA	TRBJ1-1	CASSFQGVLNTEAFF	TGTGCCAGCTCGTTTCAGGGTGTATTGAACACTGAAGCTTTCTTT
TRBV5-1	TRBD2	NA	TRBJ2-2	CASSLERGYTGELFF	TGCGCCAGCAGCTTGGAGCGGGGATACACCGGGGAGCTGTTTTTT
TRBV10-3	TRBD1	NA	TRBJ1-2	CAITGQGQFPYTF	TGTGCCATCACCGGACAGGGTCAGTTTCCCTACACCTTC
TRBV5-1	TRBD1	NA	TRBJ1-1	CASSYVRTGGTEAFF	TGCGCCAGCAGCTACGTCAGGACAGGGGGTACTGAAGCTTTCTTT
TRBV27	TRBD2	NA	TRBJ2-7	CASRQRLAATYEQYF	TGTGCCAGCAGACAGAGACTAGCGGCGACCTACGAGCAGTACTTC
TRBV6-1	TRBD1	NA	TRBJ2-7	CASTVGQGTGHEQYF	TGTGCCAGCACAGTGGGTCAGGGGACAGGGCACGAGCAGTACTTC
TRBV6-5	NA	NA	TRBJ2-7	CASSSNRDHEQYF	TGTGCCAGCAGTTCTAACAGGGACCACGAGCAGTACTTC
TRBV5-1	TRBD2	NA	TRBJ2-1	CASSLGLAGGYNEQFF	TGCGCCAGCAGCTTGGGACTAGCGGGGGGATACAATGAGCAGTTCTTC
TRBV6-5	TRBD1	many	TRBJ2-7	CASKGATGVHEQYF	TGTGCCAGCAAAGGAGCTACAGGGGTCCACGAGCAGTACTTC
TRBV13	TRBD1	few	TRBJ1-4	CASSLGRQGFEKLFF	TGTGCCAGCAGCTTAGGTAGACAGGGTTTTGAAAAACTGTTTTTT
TRBV19	TRBD2	NA	TRBJ2-1	CASSTAGTRPNEQFF	TGTGCCAGTAGTACTGCCGGGACTAGACCCAATGAGCAGTTCTTC
TRBV13	TRBD2	NA	TRBJ2-3	CASSRRPSGRNTDTQYF	TGTGCCAGCAGCCGTCGGCCTAGCGGGAGGAACACAGATACGCAGTATTTT